The rows below give T cell receptor beta chains drawn from one sample of a study of T cell responses to AZD1222 COVID-19 vaccine. Here immunoSEQ multiplex PCR was the method, and the copy in TCRdb shows in-frame clones only, minus some. The sample records 150,000 to 190,000 clones, over 80% being singletons. The sample consisted of peripheral blood, taken 28 days after the second AZD1222 dose. Every receptor here comes from an adult who received the AZD1222 COVID-19 vaccine. Each CDR3 is given with its conserved first and last residue. The D gene is left open where the match is weak. Clone sizes are given selectively: once, few, many, or a class where the clone is expanded.

.	TRBV7-2	TRBD2	TRBJ2-3	17	CASSLMGSGSGGDTQYF	TGTGCCAGCAGCTTAATGGGTAGCGGGAGCGGGGGGGATACGCAGTATTTT
.	TRBV18	.	TRBJ1-1	14	CASSPYQADTEAFF	TGTGCCAGCTCACCGTATCAGGCAGACACTGAAGCTTTCTTT
.	TRBV6-2/TRBV6-3	TRBD2	TRBJ2-2	17	CASSWASGSFFAGELFF	TGTGCCAGCAGTTGGGCTAGCGGGAGTTTTTTTGCCGGGGAGCTGTTTTTT
few	TRBV27	.	TRBJ1-2	12	CASSPSPDRYTF	TGTGCCAGCAGTCCCTCCCCGGATCGCTACACCTTC
.	TRBV27	.	TRBJ2-7	11	CASSTEYEQYF	TGTGCCAGCAGTACAGAATACGAGCAGTACTTC
few	TRBV6-6	.	TRBJ1-1	13	CASRITENTEAFF	TGTGCCAGCAGAATAACAGAGAACACTGAAGCTTTCTTT
.	TRBV20-1	.	TRBJ2-7	15	CSASTPRLGIDEQYF	TGCAGTGCTAGTACCCCCCGGTTGGGTATAGACGAGCAGTACTTC
.	TRBV25-1	TRBD2	TRBJ2-1	14	CASRTSGVYNEQFF	TGTGCCAGCAGGACTAGCGGAGTCTACAATGAGCAGTTCTTC
.	TRBV10-3	.	TRBJ2-4	15	CATREDAGAGNIQYF	TGTGCCACCAGGGAAGATGCCGGGGCAGGGAACATTCAGTACTTC
.	TRBV4-1	.	TRBJ1-2	12	CASSQEGDSYTF	TGCGCCAGCAGCCAAGAGGGGGATAGCTACACCTTC
.	TRBV20-1	.	TRBJ1-2	11	CSAPLNYGYTF	TGCAGTGCCCCCCTGAACTATGGCTACACCTTC
.	TRBV7-9	.	TRBJ1-2	14	CASSSTLSGYGYTF	TGTGCCAGCAGCTCCACGCTTTCGGGCTATGGCTACACCTTC
.	TRBV10-3	.	TRBJ1-3	17	CAITTGQFKHSGNTIYF	TGTGCCATCACTACCGGACAATTTAAACACTCTGGAAACACCATATATTTT
.	TRBV21-1	.	TRBJ1-2	14	CASSKFSGNYGYTF	TGTGCCAGCAGCAAATTTTCCGGCAACTATGGCTACACCTTC
.	TRBV19	TRBD1	TRBJ2-1	17	CASSIGETGTGYNEQFF	TGTGCCAGTAGTATAGGGGAGACAGGGACGGGCTACAATGAGCAGTTCTTC
.	TRBV7-2	TRBD1	TRBJ1-2	16	CASSLEGGTGRGGYTF	TGTGCCAGCAGCTTAGAAGGTGGGACAGGGCGAGGTGGCTACACCTTC